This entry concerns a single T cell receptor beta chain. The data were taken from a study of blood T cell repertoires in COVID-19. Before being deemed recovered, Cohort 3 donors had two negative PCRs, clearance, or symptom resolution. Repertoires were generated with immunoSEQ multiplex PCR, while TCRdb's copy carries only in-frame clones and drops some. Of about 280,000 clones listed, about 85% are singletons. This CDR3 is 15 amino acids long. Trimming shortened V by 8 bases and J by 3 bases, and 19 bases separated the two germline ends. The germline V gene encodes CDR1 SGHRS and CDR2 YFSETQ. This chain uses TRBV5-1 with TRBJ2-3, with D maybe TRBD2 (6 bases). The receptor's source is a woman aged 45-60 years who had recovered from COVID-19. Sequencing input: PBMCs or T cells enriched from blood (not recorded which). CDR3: CASKSLARGTDTQYF. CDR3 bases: TGCGCCAGTAAATCCCTAGCGAGAGGTACAGATACGCAGTATTTT. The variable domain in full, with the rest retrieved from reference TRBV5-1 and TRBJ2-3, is KAGVTQTPRYLIKTRGQQVTLSCSPISGHRSVSWYQQTPGQGLQFLFEYFSETQRNKGNFPGRFSGRQFSNSRSEMNVSTLELGDSALYLCASKSLARGTDTQYFGPGTRLTVL.